This T cell receptor (beta chain) was identified in a study of shared clonotypes between healthy human individuals. Caucasian adults residing in Nashville, Tennessee made up all the donors. Clones were sequenced by immunoSEQ multiplex PCR, and TCRdb holds only the in-frame ones, with some missing. The sample includes 2 million to 3 million clones, 80% to 95% of them seen just once. In the case of this clone: Other DNA sequences in this specimen translate into the identical CDR3.

Between the trimmed V and J ends, which lost 4 bases and 3 bases, there was a span of 5 bases. Germline V CDR1 and CDR2: DFQATT, SNEGSKA (reference sequence). The length of the CDR3 is 11 residues. This chain joins TRBV20-1 and TRBJ2-3; no definite D call. Specimen: naive CD4+ T cells from PBMCs. Regarding subset: CD45RA+ positively selected. This sequence originates from a man between 18 and 35 years old in good health. Some clones in this sample may be carry-over from other donors' samples. CDR3 nucleotide sequence: TGCAGTGCTACACTAACAGATACGCAGTATTTT. This encodes CSATLTDTQYF.